One TCR beta chain is described in this entry. The CDR3 spans 16 residues. CDR1 is LGHNA and CDR2 is YNFKEQ in the germline V gene. Trimming pared 1 base from V and 2 bases from J, leaving 12 bases between. Libraries were prepared by immunoSEQ multiplex PCR; TCRdb keeps only in-frame clonotypes and omits some of them. The data hold a few hundred thousand clones, with around 91% observed a single time. The sample belongs to a study of cytomegalovirus exposure and HLA in healthy donors. V is TRBV4-2 and J is TRBJ2-4; D unclear. The receptor's source is a woman aged 25-40 years in good health and CMV-seronegative. The sample comprised PBMCs. The CDR3 nucleotides read TGTGCCAGCAGCCAAGGGCCGTCGCAGCCCAAAAACATTCAGTACTTC. It encodes CASSQGPSQPKNIQYF.